Listed here is a single T cell receptor beta chain. Germline lookup yields CDR1 SGHAT and CDR2 FQNNGV. Trimming stripped 4 bases from V and 5 bases from J, with 20 bases between. CDR3 length: 16 residues. The PCR had 60 Vbeta and 13 Jbeta primers. Data came from immunoSEQ multiplex PCR; TCRdb stores just in-frame clones and leaves some out. The sample yields 100,000 to 150,000 clones, 82% seen once. This entry belongs to a study of cytomegalovirus exposure and HLA in healthy donors. The rearrangement uses TRBV11-2 and TRBJ1-1; possible D gene TRBD1, 5 bases. Sample: PBMCs. The clonotype was recovered from a woman aged 50 to 60 in good health and CMV-seropositive. The CDR3 protein is CASSWGGGAGRTEAFF. The CDR3 DNA sequence: TGTGCCAGCAGCTGGGGCGGAGGGGCGGGTAGGACTGAAGCTTTCTTT.